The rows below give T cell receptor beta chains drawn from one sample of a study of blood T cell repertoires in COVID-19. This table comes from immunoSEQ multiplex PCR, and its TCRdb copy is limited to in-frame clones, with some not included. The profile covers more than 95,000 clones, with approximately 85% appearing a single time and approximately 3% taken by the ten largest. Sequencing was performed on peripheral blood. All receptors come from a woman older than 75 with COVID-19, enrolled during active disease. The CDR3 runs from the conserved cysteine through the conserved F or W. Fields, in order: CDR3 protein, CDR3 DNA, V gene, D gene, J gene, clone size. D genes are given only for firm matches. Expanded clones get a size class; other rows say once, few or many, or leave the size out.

CASSLDGLAVYNEQFF | TGCGCCAGCAGCTTGGATGGACTAGCGGTATACAATGAGCAGTTCTTC | TRBV5-1 | TRBD2 | TRBJ2-1 | .
CASSLGRIAGWSYNEQFF | TGTGCCAGCAGCTTAGGGCGGATAGCGGGCTGGTCCTACAATGAGCAGTTCTTC | TRBV7-2 | TRBD2 | TRBJ2-1 | .
CASSFSGLTGELFF | TGTGCCAGCAGTTTTAGCGGTCTCACCGGGGAGCTGTTTTTT | TRBV28 | . | TRBJ2-2 | .
CASLKREVNTGELFF | TGTGCCAGTTTGAAGCGGGAGGTGAACACCGGGGAGCTGTTTTTT | TRBV19 | TRBD2 | TRBJ2-2 | .
CASSPPGGLAEGNTEAFF | TGTGCCAGCTCACCTCCAGGGGGGCTTGCGGAGGGGAACACTGAAGCTTTCTTT | TRBV18 | TRBD1 | TRBJ1-1 | .
CASSLSGRQQFF | TGTGCCAGCAGCCTTAGCGGGAGGCAGCAGTTCTTC | TRBV12-3/TRBV12-4 | TRBD2 | TRBJ2-1 | few
CIGRVGETQYF | TGCATCGGCAGGGTGGGAGAGACCCAGTACTTC | TRBV29-1 | . | TRBJ2-5 | once
CASSTLRTSGIQNEQFF | TGTGCCAGTAGTACCCTCCGGACTAGCGGGATCCAAAATGAGCAGTTCTTC | TRBV19 | TRBD2 | TRBJ2-1 | .
CASSPRTGPNQPQHF | TGTGCCAGCAGCCCCAGGACAGGGCCAAATCAGCCCCAGCATTTT | TRBV7-8 | TRBD1 | TRBJ1-5 | few
CASRRNRGPNTGELFF | TGTGCCAGTAGACGCAACAGGGGGCCAAACACCGGGGAGCTGTTTTTT | TRBV19 | TRBD1 | TRBJ2-2 | few
CASSSLPTGSNEKLFF | TGTGCCAGCAGCTCCCTTCCGACAGGGTCTAATGAAAAACTGTTTTTT | TRBV9 | TRBD1 | TRBJ1-4 | .
CASSPGTIHEQFF | TGTGCCAGCAGCCCAGGGACAATCCATGAGCAGTTCTTC | TRBV9 | . | TRBJ2-1 | .
CASSVGTSGSYNEQFF | TGTGCCAGCAGCGTCGGGACTAGCGGTAGCTACAATGAGCAGTTCTTC | TRBV5-4 | TRBD2 | TRBJ2-1 | few
CASSPSSGSRDQPQHF | TGTGCCAGCTCACCATCGTCCGGGAGTCGCGATCAGCCCCAGCATTTT | TRBV18 | . | TRBJ1-5 | few
CASSLLGTSGSTDTQYF | TGTGCCAGCAGTCTTCTAGGGACTAGCGGAAGCACAGATACGCAGTATTTT | TRBV6-6 | TRBD2 | TRBJ2-3 | .
CASGRQGSYEQYF | TGTGCCAGCGGGAGACAGGGCTCCTACGAGCAGTACTTC | TRBV28 | TRBD1 | TRBJ2-7 | .
CASSIGRGGATNEKLFF | TGTGCCAGTAGTATCGGCCGTGGTGGGGCCACTAATGAAAAACTGTTTTTT | TRBV19 | . | TRBJ1-4 | .
CATSDHDRHGYTF | TGTGCCACCAGTGACCATGACAGGCACGGCTACACCTTC | TRBV24-1 | . | TRBJ1-2 | once
CASSFQRATLGGELFF | TGTGCCAGCAGCTTTCAGCGGGCCACTTTAGGCGGGGAGCTGTTTTTT | TRBV5-8 | . | TRBJ2-2 | .
CASSRTAVSSYEQYF | TGTGCCAGCAGCAGAACAGCGGTTAGCTCCTACGAGCAGTACTTC | TRBV9 | . | TRBJ2-7 | .
CASSQLFTGTDSYEQYF | TGTGCCAGCAGCCAACTCTTTACCGGGACAGACTCCTACGAGCAGTACTTC | TRBV4-2 | TRBD1 | TRBJ2-7 | few
CASRWGAMNTEAFF | TGTGCCAGCAGATGGGGCGCGATGAACACTGAAGCTTTCTTT | TRBV28 | . | TRBJ1-1 | once
CASRRQGGYGYTF | TGTGCCAGCAGGAGGCAGGGTGGCTATGGCTACACCTTC | TRBV9 | . | TRBJ1-2 | .
CASSLIKASNLDTQYF | TGTGCCAGCAGTTTAATTAAAGCCTCGAACCTGGATACGCAGTATTTT | TRBV27 | . | TRBJ2-3 | .
CASSSKFGVAGNDEQFF | TGTGCCAGCAGTTCCAAATTTGGGGTAGCGGGGAATGATGAGCAGTTCTTC | TRBV28 | TRBD2 | TRBJ2-1 | .
CASSPPGQAPYEQYF | TGTGCCAGCTCACCACCGGGACAGGCCCCCTACGAGCAGTACTTC | TRBV18 | TRBD1 | TRBJ2-7 | once
CASSSRSGRAYNEQFF | TGTGCCAGCAGCTCGAGGAGCGGGAGGGCCTACAATGAGCAGTTCTTC | TRBV11-2 | TRBD2 | TRBJ2-1 | .
CASSLGANSNQPQHF | TGTGCCAGCAGCTTGGGCGCTAATAGCAATCAGCCCCAGCATTTT | TRBV7-2 | . | TRBJ1-5 | .
CASSPRGSGYTF | TGTGCCAGCAGTCCCAGGGGTAGTGGCTACACCTTC | TRBV28 | . | TRBJ1-2 | .
CASTPGGSVNEQFF | TGTGCCAGCACTCCCGGGGGAAGTGTAAATGAGCAGTTCTTC | TRBV28 | . | TRBJ2-1 | .
CASTNGVLTEAFF | TGTGCCAGCACCAACGGGGTGTTGACTGAAGCTTTCTTT | TRBV12-3/TRBV12-4 | . | TRBJ1-1 | .
CASLSGVYTGELFF | TGTGCCAGCCTATCAGGGGTGTACACCGGGGAGCTGTTTTTT | TRBV2 | . | TRBJ2-2 | .
CASSSGLAGEGEQFF | TGTGCCAGCAGTTCCGGCCTAGCGGGAGAGGGTGAGCAGTTCTTC | TRBV7-8 | TRBD2 | TRBJ2-1 | .
CASSQGQGVNEKLFF | TGTGCCAGCAGCCAGGGACAGGGGGTTAATGAAAAACTGTTTTTT | TRBV5-4 | TRBD1 | TRBJ1-4 | once
CASGLAGGGETQYF | TGTGCCAGCGGATTAGCGGGAGGAGGGGAGACCCAGTACTTC | TRBV5-4 | TRBD2 | TRBJ2-5 | .
CASSETGRGYTF | TGTGCCAGCAGTGAAACAGGCCGGGGCTACACCTTC | TRBV2 | . | TRBJ1-2 | .
CASFSVLSGAGACHEQFF | TGTGCCAGCTTCTCGGTCCTCTCTGGGGCGGGAGCCTGCCATGAGCAGTTCTTC | TRBV21-1 | . | TRBJ2-1 | once
CASSLAVEQYF | TGTGCCAGCAGCTTGGCGGTCGAGCAGTACTTC | TRBV5-6 | . | TRBJ2-7 | .
CASRQQGVDETQYF | TGTGCCAGCAGGCAACAGGGCGTGGATGAGACCCAGTACTTC | TRBV6-1 | . | TRBJ2-5 | .
CASSLALAGAETQYF | TGTGCCAGCAGCTTGGCACTAGCGGGAGCAGAGACCCAGTACTTC | TRBV5-5 | TRBD2 | TRBJ2-5 | few